Listed here are 29 T cell receptor beta chains from one sample, sequenced in a study of T cells in Graves' hyperthyroidism and ophthalmopathy (dated by TCRdb to 2018 to 2020). The library was produced with multiplex PCR. TCRdb lists the instrument as Illumina HiSeq 2000. The TCR beta CDR3 regions were amplified from the RNA transcripts. The TCR CDR3 was subjected to a first round of RT-PCR using the HTBI primer set and the Qiagen OneStep RT-PCR kit. Starting from the raw public reads, TCRdb applied fastp trimming at Q25, assembled clones with MiXCR and retained in-frame beta chains. Rows merge per CDR3 protein into single entries with the most common DNA and genes. The sample data list approximately 420,000 distinct CDR3 sequences, and 12% to 15% of these were observed just once. Around 5.3% of the sample lies in the top ten. Sequences were obtained from blood. The receptors were sampled from a woman under 30 with Graves' hyperthyroidism.

This clonotype has at least ten counts. J is TRBJ1-5 and V is TRBV3-1, with D unclear. The V gene lost 1 base and the J gene lost 5 bases, with 9 bases spanning the gap. Germline V lookup: CDR1 LGHDT, CDR2 YNNKEL (reference sequence). The CDR3 extends over 14 amino acids. CDR3 sequence reads: CASSQGGRDQPQHF. The CDR3 nucleotides read TGTGCCAGCAGCCAAGGAGGGAGGGATCAGCCCCAGCATTTT.

This chain joins TRBV4-1 and TRBJ1-5, with D perhaps TRBD1 (6 bases). V lost 2 bases and J 7 bases, leaving 12 bases between the germline ends. Per the germline V gene, CDR1 is MGHRA and CDR2 is YSYEKL. The CDR3 has 14 amino acids. The CDR3 spells CASSQSQGTQPQHF. Here the CDR3 DNA reads TGCGCCAGCAGCCAATCACAGGGTACCCAGCCCCAGCATTTT.

There are many counts of this clonotype. The chain couples TRBV2 to TRBJ2-6; D is ambiguous. The CDR3 contains 16 residues. Per the germline V gene, CDR1 is SNHLY and CDR2 is FYNNEI. Trimming took off 5 bases at V and 0 bases at J, with 11 bases between the two ends. In nucleotides, the CDR3 is TGTGCCAGCAGTCGGTTTAGTTCCTCTGGGGCCAACGTCCTGACTTTC. Translating gives CASSRFSSSGANVLTF.

In this sample, this clonotype turned up many times. This chain uses TRBV5-6 with TRBJ1-1; the D gene is possibly TRBD1 (5 bases). Trimming shortened V by 4 bases and J by 5 bases, and 18 bases separated the two germline ends. CDR1 SGHDT and CDR2 YYEEEE come from the germline V gene. The CDR3 loop spans 15 amino acids. CDR3 sequence: CASSTTGTVGTEAFF. The CDR3, as DNA: TGTGCCAGCAGCACGACGGGGACGGTGGGGACTGAAGCTTTCTTT.

This clonotype occurred a few times. The V call is TRBV19, the J call TRBJ2-1; D is perhaps TRBD1 or TRBD2 (5 bases each). The CDR3 runs 18 residues. Germline CDR1 reads LNHDA; CDR2 reads SQIVND (reference sequence). Trimming cost V 1 base and J 0 bases, with 16 bases left between them. In DNA, the CDR3 is TGTGCCAGTAGTATAGCTCTGGGACCCCTGAGCTCCTACAATGAGCAGTTCTTC. This gives the protein CASSIALGPLSSYNEQFF.

The genes are TRBV27 and TRBJ1-2; 10 nucleotides match TRBD1. The CDR3 consists of 16 residues. Per germline, CDR1 MNHEY and CDR2 SMNVEV (reference sequence). The V segment lost 3 bases and the J segment 3 bases; nucleotides outside the gene matches: 7. DNA of the CDR3: TGTGCCAGCAGTTTTGACCGGGACAGGGGTGACTATGGCTACACCTTC. It translates to CASSFDRDRGDYGYTF.

This clonotype was observed a few times. The J gene is TRBJ1-5, the V gene TRBV19; D unclear. The CDR3 is 15 residues long. The germline V gene has CDR1 LNHDA and CDR2 SQIVND (reference sequence). V gave up 1 base and J gave up 6 bases, with 13 bases separating them. CDR3 coding DNA: TGTGCCAGTAGTATAGGGTCAGAAATCGGTCAGCCCCAGCATTTT. Encoded protein: CASSIGSEIGQPQHF.

This clonotype was seen a handful of times. CDR3 in amino acids: CASSQAGGLYEQYF. The CDR3 region has the DNA TGTGCCAGCAGCCAAGCGGGGGGTCTATACGAGCAGTACTTC. The chain couples TRBV9 to TRBJ2-7; 9 bases are a match to TRBD2. The germline gives CDR1 SGDLS, CDR2 YYNGEE. Germline trimming cut 4 bases from V and 4 bases from J; bases unmatched to any gene: 6. The CDR3 totals 14 residues.

This clonotype came up a few times. This chain uses TRBV20-1 with TRBJ1-1, with D perhaps matching TRBD1 (6 bases). The CDR3 loop spans 14 amino acids. Between the trimmed V and J ends, which lost 4 bases and 5 bases, there was a span of 17 bases. Germline CDR1 reads DFQATT; CDR2 reads SNEGSKA (reference sequence). CDR3 amino acids: CSAIRGRGSTEAFF. The CDR3 DNA follows: TGCAGTGCTATCCGGGGAAGGGGGTCAACTGAAGCTTTCTTT.

This clonotype was counted many times. The J gene is TRBJ2-4, the V gene TRBV28; no clear D. The CDR3 is 15 residues long. The germline V gene has CDR1 MDHEN and CDR2 SYDVKM. Trimming cost V 2 bases and J 3 bases, with 11 bases left between them. CDR3 coding DNA: TGTGCCAGCAGTTTAGGGCGGAATGTCAAAAACATTCAGTACTTC. This gives the protein CASSLGRNVKNIQYF.

This clonotype occurred many times. The chain carries TRBV28 and TRBJ2-3; D is ambiguous. Trimming left V 5 bases short and J 5 bases short, with 14 bases between. The CDR3 consists of 14 residues. The V gene's germline CDR1 is MDHEN and CDR2 SYDVKM. In nucleotides, the CDR3 is TGTGCCAGCAGTAACCAAAACATGCAAGATACGCAGTATTTT. This gives the protein CASSNQNMQDTQYF.

V usage is TRBV18 and J usage is TRBJ2-2; D remains ambiguous. The length of the CDR3 is 13 residues. The germline gives CDR1 KGHSH, CDR2 LQKENI. Trimming left V 1 base short and J 5 bases short, with 5 bases between. CDR3 sequence reads: CASSPLGTGELFF. DNA for the CDR3: TGTGCCAGCTCACCACTGGGAACCGGGGAGCTGTTTTTT.

This clonotype was seen at least ten times. The V call is TRBV2, the J call TRBJ2-7, with D perhaps assigned TRBD1 or TRBD2 (5 bases each). CDR1 SNHLY and CDR2 FYNNEI come from the germline V gene. The CDR3 extends over 13 amino acids. With 7 bases removed from V and 2 bases from J, the gap between germline ends came to 12 bases. The CDR3 coding sequence is TGTGCCAGCACACAGGTGAGGGCCTACGAGCAGTACTTC. Translation gives CASTQVRAYEQYF. The whole variable domain, remainder taken from reference TRBV2 and TRBJ2-7, is EPEVTQTPSHQVTQMGQEVILRCVPISNHLYFYWYRQILGQKVEFLVSFYNNEISEKSEIFDDQFSVERPDGSNFTLKIRSTKLEDSAMYFCASTQVRAYEQYFGPGTRLTVT.

This chain links TRBV7-3 with TRBJ2-2; tentative D call: TRBD2 (5 bases). Trimming removed 1 base from V and 3 bases from J, with 15 bases in between. The CDR3 is 17 amino acids. Germline V CDR1 and CDR2: SGHTA, FQGTGA. The CDR3 spells CASSLIQASPYTGELFF. Here the CDR3 DNA reads TGTGCCAGCAGCTTAATTCAGGCTAGCCCCTACACCGGGGAGCTGTTTTTT.

This clonotype was counted a few times. This chain uses TRBV4-3 with TRBJ2-5, with D possibly matching TRBD2 (6 bases). The CDR3 has 15 residues. Germline CDR1 reads LGHNA; CDR2 reads YSLEER. Trimming left V 1 base short and J 2 bases short, with 11 bases between. The CDR3 coding sequence is TGCGCCAGCAGCCAAGGGTTTCTAGCGCAAGAGACCCAGTACTTC. Translated, it gives CASSQGFLAQETQYF.

This clonotype was detected ten times or more. V usage is TRBV27 and J usage is TRBJ1-5, with D perhaps TRBD1 (6 bases). CDR1 and CDR2 (germline): MNHEY, SMNVEV (reference sequence). The CDR3 spans 16 residues. Trimming shortened V by 1 base and J by 4 bases, and 14 bases separated the two germline ends. The CDR3 is CASSLFAGRGNQPQHF. The CDR3 DNA reads TGTGCCAGCAGTTTATTTGCGGGAAGGGGGAATCAGCCCCAGCATTTT.

This clonotype was seen repeatedly, ten times or more. The J gene is TRBJ1-5, the V gene TRBV18; D remains unclear. Trimming removed 9 bases from V and 6 bases from J, with 6 bases in between. The CDR3 loop spans 10 amino acids. Per germline, CDR1 KGHSH and CDR2 LQKENI. CDR3 nucleotides: TGTGCCAGGGAACGTCAGCCCCAGCATTTT. This translates into CARERQPQHF.

In its sample, this clonotype was seen many times. The chain joins TRBV27 to TRBJ2-1; TRBD2 agrees at 8 bases. V shed 7 bases, J shed 0 bases, and the junction held 2 bases outside the gene matches. The CDR3 runs to 14 residues. Germline CDR1 MNHEY, CDR2 SMNVEV (reference sequence). The CDR3 here is CASKGTSSYNEQFF. As DNA, the CDR3 is TGTGCCAGCAAGGGGACTAGCTCCTACAATGAGCAGTTCTTC.

The sample holds many counts of this clonotype. The rearrangement links TRBV11-1 to TRBJ2-2, with D possibly matching TRBD1 (6 bases). The germline CDR1 and CDR2 sequences are SGHAT and FQDESV (reference sequence). This CDR3 comprises 15 residues. The V gene lost 5 bases and the J gene lost 2 bases, with 12 bases spanning the gap. The CDR3 loop reads CASSPRDTNTGELFF. CDR3 nucleotides: TGTGCCAGCAGCCCCAGGGACACTAACACCGGGGAGCTGTTTTTT.

V usage is TRBV6-2 or TRBV6-3 and J usage is TRBJ2-7, with 13 bases matching TRBD2. The CDR3 is 15 residues long. V shed 6 bases, J shed 6 bases, and the junction held 8 bases outside the gene matches. Germline CDR1 and CDR2: MNHEY and SVGEGT. The CDR3 sequence: CASSSLAGGHAEQYF. The DNA of the CDR3 is TGTGCCAGCAGCTCACTAGCGGGAGGGCACGCCGAGCAGTACTTC.

This clonotype was seen at least ten times. V gene TRBV6-1 combines with J gene TRBJ2-2; 8 positions agree with TRBD1. The CDR3 is made up of 14 amino acids. J lost 7 bases, V lost 7 bases, and 8 bases had no gene match. The germline gives CDR1 MNHNS, CDR2 SASEGT. CDR3 loop: CASNLRQGNGELFF. CDR3 coding DNA: TGTGCCAGCAACCTAAGACAGGGGAACGGGGAGCTGTTTTTT.

This clonotype has more than one count but fewer than ten. The chain carries TRBV19 and TRBJ1-5; D is unresolved. There are 13 residues in the CDR3. The germline V gene encodes CDR1 LNHDA and CDR2 SQIVND (reference sequence). Trimming left V 6 bases short and J 6 bases short, with 12 bases between. The CDR3 loop reads CASSAYDGQPQHF. CDR3 DNA: TGTGCCAGTAGCGCCTATGATGGTCAGCCCCAGCATTTT. The full variable domain, completed using reference TRBV19 and TRBJ1-5, is DGGITQSPKYLFRKEGQNVTLSCEQNLNHDAMYWYRQDPGQGLRLIYYSQIVNDFQKGDIAEGYSVSREKKESFPLTVTSAQKNPTAFYLCASSAYDGQPQHFGDGTRLSIL.

This clonotype occurred a few times. The genes are TRBV14 and TRBJ2-3, with 7 nucleotides matching TRBD1. Germline V gene lookup returns CDR1 SGHDN and CDR2 FVKESK. The V and J ends lost 1 base and 5 bases, in that order; junction bases with no gene match: 6. The CDR3 sequence is 15 residues long. CDR3 sequence reads: CASSQVTGARDTQYF. Here the CDR3 DNA reads TGTGCCAGCAGCCAAGTTACAGGGGCGCGAGATACGCAGTATTTT.

This clonotype has a handful of counts. The chain has TRBV9 and TRBJ1-1; D is perhaps TRBD1 (5 bases). The CDR3 has 17 residues. CDR1 and CDR2 from the germline V gene are SGDLS and YYNGEE. V gave up 0 bases and J gave up 5 bases, with 20 bases separating them. The CDR3 reads CASSVDQGYGVRTEAFF. In DNA, the CDR3 is TGTGCCAGCAGCGTAGACCAGGGCTATGGGGTACGGACTGAAGCTTTCTTT.

The rearrangement uses TRBV7-8 and TRBJ2-1; D possibly matches TRBD1 or TRBD2 (5 bases each). The CDR3 is 12 amino acids. Germline loops: CDR1 SGHVS, CDR2 FQNEAQ. Trimming removed 5 bases at V and 15 bases at J, with 17 bases between. For the CDR3, the DNA is TGTGCCAGCAGCCTGACTATCCCCGGGGCGTTCTTC. As protein: CASSLTIPGAFF.

The chain uses TRBV5-1 and TRBJ2-7, with 7 nucleotides matching TRBD2. The CDR3 has 17 amino acids. From germline, CDR1 is SGHRS and CDR2 YFSETQ. Trimming took 0 bases from V and 2 from J; bases not matched to a gene: 11. The CDR3 reads CASSLVGGAQGAYEQYF. The CDR3 region has the DNA TGCGCCAGCAGCTTGGTGGGAGGGGCCCAGGGAGCCTACGAGCAGTACTTC.

Ten or more counts support this clonotype. The CDR3 bases are TGTGCCTGGAGAGAACAGGGGTATGAGCAGTTCTTC. Translation gives CAWREQGYEQFF. This chain connects TRBV30 to TRBJ2-1; TRBD1 matches 7 bases. The germline CDR1 and CDR2 sequences are GTSNPN and SVGIG (reference sequence). CDR3 length: 12 residues. J was trimmed by 8 bases and V by 3 bases; bases with no gene match: 4.

This clonotype appeared many times. V is TRBV6-1 and J is TRBJ1-2; no clear D. This CDR3 spans 15 amino acids. Trimming shortened V by 5 bases and J by 2 bases, and 15 bases separated the two germline ends. Germline loops: CDR1 MNHNS, CDR2 SASEGT. The CDR3 DNA follows: TGTGCCAGCAGTTCACACAGAGAACAAAACTATGGCTACACCTTC. Residues: CASSSHREQNYGYTF.

Many counts were recorded for this clonotype. The V and J genes are TRBV3-1 and TRBJ1-1; D might be TRBD1 (5 bases). Trimming pared 4 bases from V and 1 base from J, leaving 10 bases between. CDR1 and CDR2 (germline): LGHDT, YNNKEL (reference sequence). The CDR3 is made up of 14 amino acids. The CDR3 region is CASSRLTGNTEAFF. The CDR3 DNA sequence: TGTGCCAGCAGCCGCCTTACAGGGAACACTGAAGCTTTCTTT.